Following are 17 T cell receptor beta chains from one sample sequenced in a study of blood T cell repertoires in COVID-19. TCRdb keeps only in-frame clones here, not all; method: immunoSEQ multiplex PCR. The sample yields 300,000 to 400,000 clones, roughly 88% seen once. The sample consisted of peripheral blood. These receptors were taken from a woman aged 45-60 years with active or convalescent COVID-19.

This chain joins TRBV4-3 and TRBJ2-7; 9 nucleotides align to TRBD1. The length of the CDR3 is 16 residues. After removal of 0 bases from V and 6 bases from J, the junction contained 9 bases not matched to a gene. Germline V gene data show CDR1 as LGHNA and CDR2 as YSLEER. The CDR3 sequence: CASSQDFPGQGGEQYF. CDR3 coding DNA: TGCGCCAGCAGCCAAGACTTTCCGGGACAGGGCGGCGAGCAGTACTTC.

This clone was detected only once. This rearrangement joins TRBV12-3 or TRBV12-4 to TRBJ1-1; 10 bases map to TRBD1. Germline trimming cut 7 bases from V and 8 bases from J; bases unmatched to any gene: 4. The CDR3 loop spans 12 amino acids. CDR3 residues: CASTRQGAEAFF. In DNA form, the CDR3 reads TGTGCCAGCACCCGACAGGGGGCGGAAGCTTTCTTT.

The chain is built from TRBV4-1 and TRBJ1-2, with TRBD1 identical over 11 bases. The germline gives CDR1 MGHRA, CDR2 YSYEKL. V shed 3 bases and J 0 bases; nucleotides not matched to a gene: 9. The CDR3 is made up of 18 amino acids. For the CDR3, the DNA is TGCGCCAGCAGCCATCCGGGACAGGGGGGGGGAACTAACTATGGCTACACCTTC. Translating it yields CASSHPGQGGGTNYGYTF.

CDR3 sequence: CATSDSRQGGEKLFF. The CDR3 DNA follows: TGTGCCACCAGTGATTCTCGACAGGGCGGTGAAAAACTGTTTTTT. The chain is built from TRBV24-1 and TRBJ1-4, with 7 bases identical to TRBD1. The CDR3 has 15 residues. Germline assignment: CDR1 KGHDR and CDR2 SFDVKD. Trimming removed 2 bases from V and 7 bases from J; junction bases left unmatched: 6.

CDR3 DNA sequence: TGTGCCAGCAGCTTGGTCCCTCCGCGGGGGGAGGGAGAGACCCAGTACTTC. Translated: CASSLVPPRGEGETQYF. The chain joins TRBV5-5 to TRBJ2-5; TRBD2 matches 8 bases. V dropped 0 bases and J dropped 4; count of bases not matched to a gene: 11. Looked up from germline, CDR1 is SGHKS and CDR2 is YYEKEE (reference sequence). CDR3 length equals 17 residues.

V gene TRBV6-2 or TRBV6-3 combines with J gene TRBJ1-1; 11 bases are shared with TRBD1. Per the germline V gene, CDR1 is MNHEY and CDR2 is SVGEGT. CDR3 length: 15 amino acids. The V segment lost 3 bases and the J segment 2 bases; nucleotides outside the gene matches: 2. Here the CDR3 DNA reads TGTGCCAGCAGTTATGGACAGGGGGCTAACACTGAAGCTTTCTTT. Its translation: CASSYGQGANTEAFF.

CDR3 nucleotide sequence: TGTGCCAGCAGCTACGGGACAGGGGAGGAGTACGAGCAGTACTTC. Translating it yields CASSYGTGEEYEQYF. The genes are TRBV11-2 and TRBJ2-7; 10 bases match TRBD1. Per the germline V gene, CDR1 is SGHAT and CDR2 is FQNNGV. CDR3 length: 15 residues. V trimming: 4 bases; J trimming: 4 bases; junction bases outside the gene matches: 7.

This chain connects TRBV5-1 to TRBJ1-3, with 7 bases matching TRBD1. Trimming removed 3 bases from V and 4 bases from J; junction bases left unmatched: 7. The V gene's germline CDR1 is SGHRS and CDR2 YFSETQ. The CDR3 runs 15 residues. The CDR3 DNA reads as TGCGCCAGCAGCTCCACTGGACAGGAAGGAAACACCATATATTTT. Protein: CASSSTGQEGNTIYF.

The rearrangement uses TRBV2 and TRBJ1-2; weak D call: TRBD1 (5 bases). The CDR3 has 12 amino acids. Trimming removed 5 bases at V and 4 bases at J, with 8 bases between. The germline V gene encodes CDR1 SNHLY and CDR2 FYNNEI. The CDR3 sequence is CASSSGGYGYTF. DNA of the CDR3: TGTGCCAGCAGTTCGGGGGGCTATGGCTACACCTTC.

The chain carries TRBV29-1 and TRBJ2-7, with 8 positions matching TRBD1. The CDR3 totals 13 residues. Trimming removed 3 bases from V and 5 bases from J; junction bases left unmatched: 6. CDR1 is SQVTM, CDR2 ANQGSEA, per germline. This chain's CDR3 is CSVDRQGINEQYF. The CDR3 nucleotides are TGCAGCGTTGACCGACAGGGGATAAACGAGCAGTACTTC.

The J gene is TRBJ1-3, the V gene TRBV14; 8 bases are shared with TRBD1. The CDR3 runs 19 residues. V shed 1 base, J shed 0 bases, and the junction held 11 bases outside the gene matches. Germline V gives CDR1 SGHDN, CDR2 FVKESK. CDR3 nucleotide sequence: TGTGCCAGCAGCCAAGTTCTTGGACAGGGATTGAACTCTGGAAACACCATATATTTT. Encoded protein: CASSQVLGQGLNSGNTIYF.

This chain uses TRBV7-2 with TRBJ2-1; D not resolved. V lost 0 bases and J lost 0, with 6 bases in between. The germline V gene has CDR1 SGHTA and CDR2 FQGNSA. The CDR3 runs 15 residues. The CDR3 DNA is TGTGCCAGCAGCTTAGCGGCGGTCTCCTACAATGAGCAGTTCTTC. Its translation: CASSLAAVSYNEQFF.

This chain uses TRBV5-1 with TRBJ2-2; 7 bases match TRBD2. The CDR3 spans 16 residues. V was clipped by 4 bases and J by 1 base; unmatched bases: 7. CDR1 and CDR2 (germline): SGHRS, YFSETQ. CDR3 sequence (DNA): TGCGCCAGCAGCCCACGATCGGGGGGGAACACCGGGGAGCTGTTTTTT. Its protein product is CASSPRSGGNTGELFF.

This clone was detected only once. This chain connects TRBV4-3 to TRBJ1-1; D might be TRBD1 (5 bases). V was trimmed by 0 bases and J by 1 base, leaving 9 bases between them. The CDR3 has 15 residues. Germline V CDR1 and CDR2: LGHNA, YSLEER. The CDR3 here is CASSQEYRSNTEAFF. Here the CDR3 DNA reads TGCGCCAGCAGCCAAGAATACAGGTCGAACACTGAAGCTTTCTTT.

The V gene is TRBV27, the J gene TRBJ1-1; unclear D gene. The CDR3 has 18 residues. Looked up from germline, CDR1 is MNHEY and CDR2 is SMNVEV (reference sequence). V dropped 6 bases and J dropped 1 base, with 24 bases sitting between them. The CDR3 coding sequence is TGTGCCAGCAGCCCAACCCCCGACAACTCCCTACGGAACACTGAAGCTTTCTTT. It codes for CASSPTPDNSLRNTEAFF.

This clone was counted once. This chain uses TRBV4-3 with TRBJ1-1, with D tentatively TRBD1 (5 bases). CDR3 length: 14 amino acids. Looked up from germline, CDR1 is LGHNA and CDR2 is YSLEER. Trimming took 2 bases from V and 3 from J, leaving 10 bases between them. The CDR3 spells CASSQQGGDTEAFF. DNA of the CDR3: TGCGCCAGCAGCCAACAGGGCGGGGACACTGAAGCTTTCTTT.

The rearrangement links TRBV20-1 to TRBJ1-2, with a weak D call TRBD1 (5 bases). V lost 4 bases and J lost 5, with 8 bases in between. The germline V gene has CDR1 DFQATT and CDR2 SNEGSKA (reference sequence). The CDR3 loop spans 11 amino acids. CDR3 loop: CSAIQDYGYTF. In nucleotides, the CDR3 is TGCAGTGCTATACAGGATTATGGCTACACCTTC.